This T cell receptor (beta chain) was recovered during a study of CD8+CD57+ T cells in acquired aplastic anemia. Genomic DNA, the template, was used for profiling of the TCR beta VDJ and CDR3. TCRdb reanalysed the reads using MiXCR and keeps one entry per CDR3 protein. The profile shows 120,000 or so distinct CDR3 sequences, 55% to 60% of them singletons. J lost 1 base, V lost 5 bases, and 5 bases had no gene match. The germline CDR1 and CDR2 sequences are KGHDR and SFDVKD. The CDR3 contains 16 residues. All patients picked for sequencing had shown, by flow cytometry, an expansion of CD8+CD57+ cells. Sequenced sample: sorted CD4+, CD8+, or CD8+CD57+ T cells (not recorded which) from PBMCs. V gene TRBV24-1 combines with J gene TRBJ2-1; the match to TRBD1 covers 9 bases. This clonotype originated in a human donor with aplastic anemia. CDR3 sequence (DNA): TGTGCCACCAGTGGTCAGACAGGGGGATCCTACAATGAGCAGTTCTTC. This codes for CATSGQTGGSYNEQFF.